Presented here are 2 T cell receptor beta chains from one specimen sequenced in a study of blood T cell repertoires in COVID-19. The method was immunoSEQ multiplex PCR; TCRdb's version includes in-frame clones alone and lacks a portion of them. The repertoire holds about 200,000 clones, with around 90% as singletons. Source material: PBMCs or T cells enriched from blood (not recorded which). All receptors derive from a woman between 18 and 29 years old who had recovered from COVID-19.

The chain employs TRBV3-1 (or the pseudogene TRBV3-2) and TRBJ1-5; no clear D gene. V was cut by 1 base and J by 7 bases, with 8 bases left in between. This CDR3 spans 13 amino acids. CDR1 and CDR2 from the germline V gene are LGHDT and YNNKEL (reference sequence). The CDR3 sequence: CASSQARGQPQHF. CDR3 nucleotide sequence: TGTGCCAGCAGCCAAGCACGAGGGCAGCCCCAGCATTTT.

CDR3 residues: CASSRHVGLAKNEQFF. In nucleotides, the CDR3 is TGTGCCAGCAGCCGACATGTTGGGCTAGCGAAAAATGAGCAGTTCTTC. The rearrangement uses TRBV9 and TRBJ2-1; possible D gene TRBD2, 6 bases. Germline V gene lookup returns CDR1 SGDLS and CDR2 YYNGEE. This CDR3 region has 16 residues. The germline V and J ends were trimmed by 4 bases and 7 bases, with 21 bases remaining between them.